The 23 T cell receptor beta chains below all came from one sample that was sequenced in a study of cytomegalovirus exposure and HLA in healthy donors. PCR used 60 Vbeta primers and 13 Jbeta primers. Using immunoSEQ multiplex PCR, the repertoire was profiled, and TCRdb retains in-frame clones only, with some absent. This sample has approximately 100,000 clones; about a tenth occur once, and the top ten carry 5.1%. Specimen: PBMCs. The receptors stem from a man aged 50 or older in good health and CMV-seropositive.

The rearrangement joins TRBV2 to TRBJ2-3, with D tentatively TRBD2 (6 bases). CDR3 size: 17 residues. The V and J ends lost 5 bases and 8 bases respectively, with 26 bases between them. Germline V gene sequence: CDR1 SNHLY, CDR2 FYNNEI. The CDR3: CASSPQVTGVGEGTQYF. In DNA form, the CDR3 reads TGTGCCAGCAGTCCACAGGTAACGGGAGTCGGAGAAGGTACGCAGTATTTT.

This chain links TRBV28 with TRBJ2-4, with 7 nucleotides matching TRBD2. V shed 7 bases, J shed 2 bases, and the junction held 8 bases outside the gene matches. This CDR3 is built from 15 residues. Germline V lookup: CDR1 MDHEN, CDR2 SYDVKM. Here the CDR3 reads CASTTGRATKNIQYF. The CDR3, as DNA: TGTGCCAGCACCACTGGGAGGGCTACCAAAAACATTCAGTACTTC.

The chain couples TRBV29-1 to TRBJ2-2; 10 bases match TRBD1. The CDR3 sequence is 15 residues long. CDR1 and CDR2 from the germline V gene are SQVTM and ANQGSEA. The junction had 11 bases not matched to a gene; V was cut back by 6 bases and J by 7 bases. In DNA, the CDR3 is TGCAGCGTCCCGAGACAGGGGGCGCGAAGCGGGGAGCTGTTTTTT. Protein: CSVPRQGARSGELFF.

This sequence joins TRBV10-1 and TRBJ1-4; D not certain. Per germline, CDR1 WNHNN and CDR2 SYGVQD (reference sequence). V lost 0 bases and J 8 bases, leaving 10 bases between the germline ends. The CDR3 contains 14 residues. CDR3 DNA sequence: TGCGCCAGCAGTGAGTCACGGGGTCGAGAAAAACTGTTTTTT. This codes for CASSESRGREKLFF.

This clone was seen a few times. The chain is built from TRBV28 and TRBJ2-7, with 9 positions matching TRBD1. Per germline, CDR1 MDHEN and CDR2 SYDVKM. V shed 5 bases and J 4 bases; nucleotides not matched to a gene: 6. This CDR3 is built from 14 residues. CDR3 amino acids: CASSDGTGRYEQYF. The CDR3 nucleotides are TGTGCCAGCAGTGACGGGACAGGGAGATACGAGCAGTACTTC.

The CDR3 nucleotides read TGTGCCAGCAGTGAATGGGCTAGCGGGAGTGAGCAGTTCTTC. Its protein product is CASSEWASGSEQFF. V is TRBV6-1 and J is TRBJ2-1, with 10 bases identical to TRBD2. Per germline, CDR1 MNHNS and CDR2 SASEGT. CDR3 length: 14 amino acids. Unmatched junction bases numbered 4, after V lost 2 bases and J lost 9 bases.

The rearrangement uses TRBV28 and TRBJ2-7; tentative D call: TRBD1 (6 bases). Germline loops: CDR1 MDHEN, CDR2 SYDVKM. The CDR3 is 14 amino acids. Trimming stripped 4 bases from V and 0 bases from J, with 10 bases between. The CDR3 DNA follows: TGTGCCAGCAGTTCCACAGGGACCTCCTACGAGCAGTACTTC. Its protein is CASSSTGTSYEQYF.

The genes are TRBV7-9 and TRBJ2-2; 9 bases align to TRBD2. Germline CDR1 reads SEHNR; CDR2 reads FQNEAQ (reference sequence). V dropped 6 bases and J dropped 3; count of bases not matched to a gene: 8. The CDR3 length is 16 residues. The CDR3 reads CASRSIAGAYTGELFF. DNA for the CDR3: TGTGCCAGCAGATCTATAGCGGGAGCGTACACCGGGGAGCTGTTTTTT.

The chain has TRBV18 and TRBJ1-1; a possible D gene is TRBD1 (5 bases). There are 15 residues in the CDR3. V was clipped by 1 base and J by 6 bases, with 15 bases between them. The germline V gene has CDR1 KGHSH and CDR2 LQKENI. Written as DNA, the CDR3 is TGTGCCAGCTCACCACAACAGGTCGTTTCGGCTGAAGCTTTCTTT. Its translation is CASSPQQVVSAEAFF.

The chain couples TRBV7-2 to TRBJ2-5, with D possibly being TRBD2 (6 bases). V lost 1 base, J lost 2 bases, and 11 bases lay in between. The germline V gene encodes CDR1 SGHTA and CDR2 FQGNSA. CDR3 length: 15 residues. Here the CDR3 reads CASSLEEGRQETQYF. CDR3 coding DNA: TGTGCCAGCAGCTTAGAGGAGGGGCGGCAAGAGACCCAGTACTTC.

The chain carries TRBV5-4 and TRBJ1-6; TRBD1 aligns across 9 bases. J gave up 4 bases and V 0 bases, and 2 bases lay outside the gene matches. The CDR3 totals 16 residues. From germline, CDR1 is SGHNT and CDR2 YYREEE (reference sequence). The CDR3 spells CASSLGGQGYNSPLHF. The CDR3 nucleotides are TGTGCCAGCAGCTTGGGAGGACAGGGGTATAATTCACCCCTCCACTTT.

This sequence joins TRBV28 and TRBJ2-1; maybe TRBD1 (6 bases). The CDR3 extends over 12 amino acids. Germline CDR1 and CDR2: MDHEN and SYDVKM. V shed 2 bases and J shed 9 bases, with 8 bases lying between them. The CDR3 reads CASSLRQAEQFF. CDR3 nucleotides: TGTGCCAGCAGTTTACGACAGGCTGAGCAGTTCTTC.

The CDR3 loop is CASSLGQHTEAFF. CDR3 nucleotides: TGTGCCAGCAGCCTAGGACAGCACACTGAAGCTTTCTTT. V and J are TRBV14 and TRBJ1-1; D perhaps matches TRBD1 (6 bases). The germline CDR1 and CDR2 sequences are SGHDN and FVKESK. V lost 4 bases to trimming and J lost 3 bases, with 9 bases between them. This CDR3 is built from 13 residues.

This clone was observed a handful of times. CDR3 residues: CAISTLAGASNEQFF. The DNA for the CDR3 is TGTGCCATCAGTACCCTAGCGGGAGCATCCAATGAGCAGTTCTTC. V and J are TRBV10-3 and TRBJ2-1; 10 positions match TRBD2. Trimming at V came to 5 bases and at J to 6 bases, leaving 7 bases not matched to a gene. Germline V CDR1 and CDR2: ENHRY, SYGVKD. The CDR3 has 15 amino acids.

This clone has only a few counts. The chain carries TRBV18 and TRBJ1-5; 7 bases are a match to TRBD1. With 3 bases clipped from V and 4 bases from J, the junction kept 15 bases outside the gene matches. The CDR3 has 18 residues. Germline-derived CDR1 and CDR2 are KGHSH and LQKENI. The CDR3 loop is CASSPIGVPGQSNQPQHF. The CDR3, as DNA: TGTGCCAGCTCACCGATCGGGGTGCCGGGACAGTCAAATCAGCCCCAGCATTTT. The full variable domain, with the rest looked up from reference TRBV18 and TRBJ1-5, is NAGVMQNPRHLVRRRGQEARLRCSPMKGHSHVYWYRQLPEEGLKFMVYLQKENIIDESGMPKERFSAEFPKEGPSILRIQQVVRGDSAAYFCASSPIGVPGQSNQPQHFGDGTRLSIL.

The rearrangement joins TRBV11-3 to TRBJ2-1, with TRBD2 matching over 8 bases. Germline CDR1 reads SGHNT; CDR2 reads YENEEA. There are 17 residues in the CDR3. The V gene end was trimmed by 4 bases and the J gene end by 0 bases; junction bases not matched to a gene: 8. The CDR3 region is CASSSRTSLTSYNEQFF. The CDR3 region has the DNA TGTGCCAGCAGCTCTCGGACTAGCCTAACCTCCTACAATGAGCAGTTCTTC.

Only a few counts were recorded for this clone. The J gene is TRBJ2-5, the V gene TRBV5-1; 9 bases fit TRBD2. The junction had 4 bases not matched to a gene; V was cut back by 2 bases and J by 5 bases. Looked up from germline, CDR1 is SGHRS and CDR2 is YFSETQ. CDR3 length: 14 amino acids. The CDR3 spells CASSLIAGVETQYF. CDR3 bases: TGCGCCAGCAGCTTAATAGCGGGAGTGGAGACCCAGTACTTC.

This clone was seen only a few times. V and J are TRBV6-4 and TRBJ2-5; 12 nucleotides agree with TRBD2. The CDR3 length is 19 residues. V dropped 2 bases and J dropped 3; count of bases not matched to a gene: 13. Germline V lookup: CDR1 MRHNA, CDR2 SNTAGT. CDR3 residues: CASSDPPGTSGPREETQYF. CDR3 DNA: TGTGCCAGCAGTGACCCCCCGGGGACTAGCGGGCCGAGGGAAGAGACCCAGTACTTC.

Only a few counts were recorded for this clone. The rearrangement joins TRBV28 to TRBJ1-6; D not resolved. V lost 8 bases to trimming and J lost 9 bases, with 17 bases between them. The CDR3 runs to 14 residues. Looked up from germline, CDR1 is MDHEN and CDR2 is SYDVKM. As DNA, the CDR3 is TGTGCCAGCCGACTCCGGGTCGGGAGTTCACCCCTCCACTTT. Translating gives CASRLRVGSSPLHF.

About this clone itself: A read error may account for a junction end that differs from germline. The CDR3 loop is CASSLRNRDERLFF. CDR3 bases: TGTGCCAGCAGCTTAAGGAACAGGGATGAAAGACTGTTTTTT. V usage is TRBV7-9 and J usage is TRBJ1-4, with D perhaps matching TRBD1 (6 bases). CDR1 and CDR2 from the germline V gene are SEHNR and FQNEAQ (reference sequence). The CDR3 consists of 14 residues. Filled out from reference TRBV7-9 and TRBJ1-4, the complete variable domain reads DTGVSQNPRHKITKRGQNVTFRCDPISEHNRLYWYRQTLGQGPEFLTYFQNEAQLEKSRLLSDRFSAERPKGSFSTLEIQRTEQGDSAMYLCASSLRNRDERLFFGSGTQLSVL.

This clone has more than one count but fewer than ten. The CDR3 DNA follows: TGCGCCAGCAGCTTGGTTAGCGGGCACCCGAACACCGGGGAGCTGTTTTTT. Translation: CASSLVSGHPNTGELFF. This rearrangement joins TRBV5-1 to TRBJ2-2; 7 positions match TRBD2. The CDR3 loop spans 17 amino acids. J gave up 0 bases and V 0 bases, and 5 bases lay outside the gene matches. The germline gives CDR1 SGHRS, CDR2 YFSETQ.

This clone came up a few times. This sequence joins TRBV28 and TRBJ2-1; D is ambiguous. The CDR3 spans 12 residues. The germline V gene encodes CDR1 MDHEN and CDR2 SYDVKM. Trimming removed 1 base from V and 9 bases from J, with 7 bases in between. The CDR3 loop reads CASSLYIREQFF. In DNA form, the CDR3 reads TGTGCCAGCAGTTTATACATCCGTGAGCAGTTCTTC. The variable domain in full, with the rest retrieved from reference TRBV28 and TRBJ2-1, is DVKVTQSSRYLVKRTGEKVFLECVQDMDHENMFWYRQDPGLGLRLIYFSYDVKMKEKGDIPEGYSVSREKKERFSLILESASTNQTSMYLCASSLYIREQFFGPGTRLTVL.

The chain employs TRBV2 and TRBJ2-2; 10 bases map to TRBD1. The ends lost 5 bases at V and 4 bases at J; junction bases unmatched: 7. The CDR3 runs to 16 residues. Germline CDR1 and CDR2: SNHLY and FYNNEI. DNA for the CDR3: TGTGCCAGCAGTCCTTGGGACAGGGGCATCACCGGGGAGCTGTTTTTT. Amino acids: CASSPWDRGITGELFF.